This TCR beta chain appears in the sequencing data of a study of T-cell memory formation after mild COVID-19. TCRdb re-called the 5' RACE reads with MiXCR, one entry per CDR3 protein. The top ten clones hold around 7.7% of a sample with fewer than 650,000 distinct CDR3 sequences, about a fifth of them seen once. The ends lost 3 bases at V and 4 bases at J; junction bases unmatched: 5. Looked up from germline, CDR1 is SGHDN and CDR2 is FVKESK. The CDR3 is 15 amino acids. This sequence originates from an adult woman who had mild COVID-19 (a few samples of this study predate the infection). Cell type and time point are not known. The rearrangement links TRBV14 to TRBJ2-1, with 8 positions matching TRBD1. Sequencing was carried out using PBMCs or a T cell subset sorted from them (not recorded which). The CDR3 bases are TGTGCCAGCAGCCAGGTGGACAGGGTTTACAATGAGCAGTTCTTC. Translating gives CASSQVDRVYNEQFF.